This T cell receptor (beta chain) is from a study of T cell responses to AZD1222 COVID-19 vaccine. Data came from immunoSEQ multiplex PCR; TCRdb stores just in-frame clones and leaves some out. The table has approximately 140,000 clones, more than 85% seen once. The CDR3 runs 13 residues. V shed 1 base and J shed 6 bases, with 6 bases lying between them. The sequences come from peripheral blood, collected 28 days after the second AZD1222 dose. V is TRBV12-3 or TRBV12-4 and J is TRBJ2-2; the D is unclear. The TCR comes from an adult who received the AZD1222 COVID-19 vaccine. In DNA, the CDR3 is TGTGCCAGCAGTTTAGGGCGCTCCGGGGAGCTGTTTTTT. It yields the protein CASSLGRSGELFF.